A selection of T cell receptor beta chains follows, all from one sample in a study of shared clonotypes between healthy human individuals. The method was immunoSEQ multiplex PCR; TCRdb's version includes in-frame clones alone and lacks a portion of them. Of roughly 490,000 clones in the sample, around 80% are singletons; the top ten hold 9.5% to 15%. Sequenced input: PBMCs. These receptors all come from a woman in her forties in good health. Some clones in this sample may be carry-over from other donors' samples. CDR3s leave out the opening cysteine and the closing phenylalanine or tryptophan. Each record gives: D gene, J gene, V gene, CDR3 protein. The D gene is left open where the match is weak.

D gene: NA; J gene: TRBJ2-7; V gene: TRBV30; CDR3 protein: AWSPGITYEQY
D gene: NA; J gene: TRBJ1-1; V gene: TRBV9; CDR3 protein: ASSVVGGEAF
D gene: NA; J gene: TRBJ1-4; V gene: TRBV4-1; CDR3 protein: ASSWAGDEKLF
D gene: NA; J gene: TRBJ2-7; V gene: TRBV28; CDR3 protein: ASSSTAVRRYEQY
D gene: NA; J gene: TRBJ2-1; V gene: TRBV6-5; CDR3 protein: ASSYSRAPNEQF
D gene: NA; J gene: TRBJ1-5; V gene: TRBV6-1; CDR3 protein: ASSGGGTPGRQPQH
D gene: NA; J gene: TRBJ2-6; V gene: TRBV6-9; CDR3 protein: ASIRSGANVLT
D gene: NA; J gene: TRBJ2-7; V gene: TRBV6-1; CDR3 protein: ASSENGQLVHEQY
D gene: TRBD2; J gene: TRBJ2-1; V gene: TRBV6-1; CDR3 protein: ASSDTGLAGRGNEQF
D gene: TRBD1; J gene: TRBJ2-2; V gene: TRBV6-5; CDR3 protein: ASSYGTGRDTGELF
D gene: NA; J gene: TRBJ2-7; V gene: TRBV9; CDR3 protein: ASSADRKAATYEQY
D gene: NA; J gene: TRBJ2-3; V gene: TRBV29-1; CDR3 protein: SGGGPGDTQY
D gene: NA; J gene: TRBJ2-3; V gene: TRBV6-5; CDR3 protein: ASSYSGVSTDTQY
D gene: NA; J gene: TRBJ2-7; V gene: TRBV9; CDR3 protein: ASSPYSAQTYEQY
D gene: TRBD2; J gene: TRBJ2-3; V gene: TRBV28; CDR3 protein: ASSFGRTDTQY
D gene: NA; J gene: TRBJ1-1; V gene: TRBV19; CDR3 protein: ASSIDRRNTEAF
D gene: NA; J gene: TRBJ1-4; V gene: TRBV4-1; CDR3 protein: ASSQEGGEGLATNEKLF
D gene: NA; J gene: TRBJ2-7; V gene: TRBV11-2; CDR3 protein: ASSLGEPYEQY
D gene: NA; J gene: TRBJ2-2; V gene: TRBV5-4; CDR3 protein: ASSPGGGETGELF
D gene: NA; J gene: TRBJ2-3; V gene: TRBV7-2; CDR3 protein: ASTIQGLTDTQY
D gene: NA; J gene: TRBJ1-1; V gene: TRBV21-1; CDR3 protein: ASSKALVRGPRGNTEAF
D gene: TRBD1; J gene: TRBJ2-1; V gene: TRBV7-3; CDR3 protein: ASSVSAAGQDEQF
D gene: NA; J gene: TRBJ1-1; V gene: TRBV6-6; CDR3 protein: ASSSQNTEAF
D gene: TRBD1; J gene: TRBJ2-7; V gene: TRBV19; CDR3 protein: ASSPTGAQYSYEQY
D gene: TRBD1; J gene: TRBJ2-3; V gene: TRBV18; CDR3 protein: ASSPSPDRGTDTQY
D gene: TRBD2; J gene: TRBJ2-1; V gene: TRBV5-4; CDR3 protein: ASTDPAGGQYNEQF
D gene: NA; J gene: TRBJ2-1; V gene: TRBV4-2; CDR3 protein: ASSQDVASLGYNEQF
D gene: TRBD2; J gene: TRBJ2-7; V gene: TRBV6-1; CDR3 protein: ASSASGRADEQY
D gene: TRBD2; J gene: NA; V gene: TRBV27; CDR3 protein: ASSRGLAPYEQY
D gene: NA; J gene: TRBJ2-5; V gene: TRBV30; CDR3 protein: AWSVRLVGETQY
D gene: TRBD1; J gene: TRBJ2-5; V gene: TRBV5-1; CDR3 protein: ASSPDRVGETQY
D gene: NA; J gene: TRBJ2-3; V gene: TRBV5-1; CDR3 protein: ASRWGASTDTQY
D gene: NA; J gene: TRBJ2-7; V gene: TRBV11-1; CDR3 protein: ASSLSPGYEQY
D gene: NA; J gene: TRBJ2-7; V gene: TRBV7-9; CDR3 protein: ASSPSGDFKGGKAYEQY
D gene: TRBD1; J gene: TRBJ2-7; V gene: TRBV28; CDR3 protein: ASSTGTGAYEQY
D gene: TRBD1; J gene: TRBJ2-3; V gene: TRBV11-1; CDR3 protein: ASSFWTGPTDTQY
D gene: NA; J gene: TRBJ2-7; V gene: TRBV19; CDR3 protein: ASSTPPTEPYEQY
D gene: TRBD1; J gene: NA; V gene: TRBV29-1; CDR3 protein: SVGDRVGNEQY
D gene: NA; J gene: TRBJ2-1; V gene: TRBV7-8; CDR3 protein: ASSLALSGLNEQF
D gene: TRBD2; J gene: TRBJ2-1; V gene: TRBV7-8; CDR3 protein: ASSLARLAANNEQF
D gene: TRBD1; J gene: TRBJ1-1; V gene: TRBV7-2; CDR3 protein: ASSPRGAEAF
D gene: NA; J gene: TRBJ1-5; V gene: TRBV28; CDR3 protein: ASSRRLWKDSDQPQH
D gene: NA; J gene: TRBJ1-1; V gene: TRBV19; CDR3 protein: ASWGATEAF
D gene: TRBD1; J gene: TRBJ1-5; V gene: TRBV30; CDR3 protein: AWNMGQSQPQH
D gene: NA; J gene: TRBJ2-7; V gene: TRBV10-2; CDR3 protein: ASHGPGKSDEQY
D gene: TRBD1; J gene: TRBJ1-6; V gene: TRBV28; CDR3 protein: ASIRDRSSPLH